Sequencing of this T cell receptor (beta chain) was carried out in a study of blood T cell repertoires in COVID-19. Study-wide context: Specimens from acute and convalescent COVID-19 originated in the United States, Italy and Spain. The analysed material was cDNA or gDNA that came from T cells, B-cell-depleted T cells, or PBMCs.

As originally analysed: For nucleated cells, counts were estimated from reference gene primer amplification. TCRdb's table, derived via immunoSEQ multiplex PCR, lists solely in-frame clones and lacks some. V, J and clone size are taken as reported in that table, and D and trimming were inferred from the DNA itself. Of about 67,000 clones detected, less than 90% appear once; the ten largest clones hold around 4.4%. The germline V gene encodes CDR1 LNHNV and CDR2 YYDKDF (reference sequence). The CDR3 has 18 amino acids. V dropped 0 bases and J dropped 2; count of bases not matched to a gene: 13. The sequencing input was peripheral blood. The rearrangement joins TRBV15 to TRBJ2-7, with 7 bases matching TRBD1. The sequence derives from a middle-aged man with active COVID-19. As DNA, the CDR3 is TGTGCCACCAGCAGAGATCGCAGCCTCCGGGACAGAGCCTACGAGCAGTACTTC. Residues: CATSRDRSLRDRAYEQYF. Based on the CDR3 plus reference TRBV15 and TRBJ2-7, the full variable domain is DAMVIQNPRYQVTQFGKPVTLSCSQTLNHNVMYWYQQKSSQAPKLLFHYYDKDFNNEADTPDNFQSRRPNTSFCFLDIRSPGLGDTAMYLCATSRDRSLRDRAYEQYFGPGTRLTVT.